Listed below are T cell receptor beta chains from one sample, sequenced in a study of shared clonotypes between healthy human individuals. The assay was immunoSEQ multiplex PCR, and TCRdb's table has in-frame clones only and misses some. The data show about 2.2 million clones, with about 92% seen just once and roughly 1.7% held by the top ten. The source material was naive CD8+ T cells from PBMCs. The receptors here all came from a man aged 18 to 29 in good health. Some clones in this sample may be carry-over from other donors' samples. The CDR3 runs from the conserved cysteine through the conserved F or W. A D gene is named only where the DNA matches it firmly. Clone size, where shown, is once, few, many, or a class for clones that have expanded.

J | D | size | V | CDR3 | DNA
TRBJ2-7 | TRBD2 | few | TRBV27 | CASRASGRALLYEQYF | TGTGCCAGCAGGGCTAGCGGGAGGGCCCTCCTCTACGAGCAGTACTTC
TRBJ1-2 | - | - | TRBV7-9 | CASSPAGQSIYGYTF | TGTGCCAGCAGCCCGGCTGGGCAGTCAATATATGGCTACACCTTC
TRBJ2-7 | TRBD2 | - | TRBV27 | CASSELAGASYEQYF | TGTGCCAGCAGTGAACTAGCGGGAGCTTCCTACGAGCAGTACTTC
TRBJ1-5 | - | - | TRBV19 | CASSIFALSNQPQHF | TGTGCCAGTAGTATATTTGCCCTTAGCAATCAGCCCCAGCATTTT
TRBJ1-4 | - | - | TRBV4-2 | CASSQGGEGYEQEKLFF | TGTGCCAGCAGCCAAGGGGGGGAAGGGTACGAGCAGGAAAAACTGTTTTTT
TRBJ2-5 | TRBD1 | - | TRBV5-1 | CASSLLPTGGLAQETQYF | TGCGCCAGCAGCTTGCTTCCTACAGGGGGCCTTGCACAAGAGACCCAGTACTTC
TRBJ1-5 | - | - | TRBV27 | CASGMYQPQHF | TGTGCCAGCGGAATGTATCAGCCCCAGCATTTT
TRBJ2-7 | TRBD2 | - | TRBV7-6 | CASSAGLAASYEQYF | TGTGCCAGCAGCGCGGGACTAGCGGCCTCCTACGAGCAGTACTTC
TRBJ2-5 | - | - | TRBV7-9 | CASSLLSVGYF | TGTGCCAGCAGCTTATTGTCTGTTGGGTACTTC
TRBJ2-7 | - | - | TRBV28 | CASSFSPGSEQYF | TGTGCCAGCAGTTTTAGCCCAGGGAGCGAGCAGTACTTC
TRBJ2-7 | TRBD2 | - | TRBV29-1 | CSVEDPGEGKSEQYF | TGCAGCGTTGAAGATCCGGGGGAGGGGAAATCCGAGCAGTACTTC
TRBJ1-1 | - | once | TRBV5-1 | CASSLAVLVPMNTEAFF | TGCGCCAGCAGCTTGGCTGTATTAGTTCCTATGAACACTGAAGCTTTCTTT
TRBJ2-2 | - | - | TRBV19 | CASSIDRLANTGELFF | TGTGCCAGTAGTATAGATAGGTTGGCGAACACCGGGGAGCTGTTTTTT
TRBJ2-7 | - | - | TRBV15 | CATSRDWGAYEQYF | TGTGCCACCAGCAGAGATTGGGGGGCCTACGAGCAGTACTTC
TRBJ2-1 | - | once | TRBV7-9 | CASSQLFIGQFNEQFF | TGTGCCAGCAGCCAATTATTTATCGGTCAATTCAATGAGCAGTTCTTC
TRBJ1-2 | TRBD1 | - | TRBV7-3 | CASSPDRGLYGYTF | TGTGCCAGCAGCCCAGACAGGGGTCTATATGGCTACACCTTC
TRBJ2-7 | - | - | TRBV4-1 | CASSPPAAVYEQYF | TGCGCCAGCAGCCCGCCTGCGGCAGTCTACGAGCAGTACTTC
TRBJ2-5 | TRBD1 | - | TRBV19 | CASSDRGEVETQYF | TGTGCCAGTAGTGACAGGGGTGAGGTAGAGACCCAGTACTTC
TRBJ2-7 | - | - | TRBV5-1 | CASSLVRKDRNTYEQYF | TGCGCCAGCAGCTTGGTTCGTAAAGACAGGAATACCTACGAGCAGTACTTC
TRBJ1-1 | - | - | TRBV7-9 | CASSLVSRDTEAFF | TGTGCCAGCAGCTTAGTCAGCAGGGACACTGAAGCTTTCTTT
TRBJ2-7 | - | - | TRBV6-5 | CASSYSSDTSYYEQYF | TGTGCCAGCAGTTACTCATCTGACACATCTTACTACGAGCAGTACTTC
TRBJ1-4 | - | once | TRBV28 | CASSRTSTNEKLFF | TGTGCCAGCAGCCGGACATCAACTAATGAAAAACTGTTTTTT
TRBJ2-5 | TRBD1 | - | TRBV13 | CASSGTGGQETQYF | TGTGCCAGCAGCGGGACAGGGGGCCAAGAGACCCAGTACTTC
TRBJ2-3 | TRBD1 | - | TRBV29-1 | CSALIPWAGGDADTQYF | TGCAGCGCGTTGATACCGTGGGCAGGGGGAGATGCAGATACGCAGTATTTT
TRBJ1-2 | TRBD1 | once | TRBV9 | CASSAGGYGGYTF | TGTGCCAGCAGCGCAGGGGGCTACGGTGGCTACACCTTC
TRBJ1-1 | TRBD1 | few | TRBV4-1 | CASSRLGTVNTEAFF | TGCGCCAGCAGCCGGCTCGGGACAGTGAACACTGAAGCTTTCTTT
TRBJ2-5 | - | - | TRBV6-1 | CASSEGQGRKETQYF | TGTGCCAGCAGTGAGGGGCAGGGGAGGAAAGAGACCCAGTACTTC
TRBJ2-7 | - | - | TRBV2 | CASSLTENTYEQYF | TGTGCCAGCAGCCTTACAGAAAACACCTACGAGCAGTACTTC
TRBJ2-7 | TRBD2 | - | TRBV7-2 | CASSPSGVYEQYF | TGTGCCAGCAGCCCAAGCGGGGTCTACGAGCAGTACTTC